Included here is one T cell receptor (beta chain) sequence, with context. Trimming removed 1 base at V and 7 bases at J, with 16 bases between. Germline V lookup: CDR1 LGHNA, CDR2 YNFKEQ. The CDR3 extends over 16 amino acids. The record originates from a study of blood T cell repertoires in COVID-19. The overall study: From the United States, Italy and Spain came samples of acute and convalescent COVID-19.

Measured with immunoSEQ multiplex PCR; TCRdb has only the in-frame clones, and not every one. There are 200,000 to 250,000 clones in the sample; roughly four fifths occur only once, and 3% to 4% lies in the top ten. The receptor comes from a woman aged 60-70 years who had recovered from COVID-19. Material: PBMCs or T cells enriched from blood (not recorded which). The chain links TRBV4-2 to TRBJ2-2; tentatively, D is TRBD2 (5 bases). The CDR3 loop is CASSQVLAPRDGELFF. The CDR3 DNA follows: TGTGCCAGCAGCCAAGTTCTGGCCCCGAGGGACGGGGAGCTGTTTTTT.